This T cell receptor (beta chain) was captured in a study of T-cell memory formation after mild COVID-19. Study-wide findings and caveats: Memory cells collected pre-infection included some clones that later responded, suggesting cross-reactive memory joined.

This clonotype was picked up a small number of times. The antigen is unknown. The TCR alpha and TCR beta cDNA libraries, bearing sample barcodes and UMIs, were generated by 5'RACE using constant-segment primers. In TCRdb, the 5' RACE reads were re-called with MiXCR into one record per CDR3 protein. The sample holds about 320,000 distinct CDR3 sequences; around an eighth are singletons and the top ten take around 23%. V shed 6 bases and J 8 bases; nucleotides not matched to a gene: 7. The CDR3 totals 14 residues. From germline, CDR1 is SGHAT and CDR2 FQNNGV. This rearrangement joins TRBV11-2 to TRBJ2-1; 10 nucleotides match TRBD2. This receptor was identified in a man aged 18 to 29 who had mild COVID-19 (a few samples of this study predate the infection). Cell type and time point are not known. Sequencing was carried out using PBMCs or a T cell subset sorted from them (not recorded which). The CDR3 sequence: CASRRAGGPHEQFF. In DNA form, the CDR3 reads TGTGCCAGCAGGCGAGCGGGGGGGCCCCATGAGCAGTTCTTC. The variable domain in full, with the rest retrieved from reference TRBV11-2 and TRBJ2-1, is EAGVAQSPRYKIIEKRQSVAFWCNPISGHATLYWYQQILGQGPKLLIQFQNNGVVDDSQLPKDRFSAERLKGVDSTLKIQPAKLEDSAVYLCASRRAGGPHEQFFGPGTRLTVL.